This TCR beta chain derives from a study of shared clonotypes between healthy human individuals. Germline loops: CDR1 SGHDT, CDR2 YYEEEE. V lost 3 bases and J lost 3; bases outside the gene matches: 2. The CDR3 spans 14 residues. Profiled with immunoSEQ multiplex PCR; TCRdb holds only in-frame clones, not every one. The sample consists of around 720,000 clones, 55% to 85% of them appearing once. This clone was observed a handful of times. The genes are TRBV5-6 and TRBJ1-4, with TRBD1 matching 7 bases. Sequences were obtained from memory CD4+ T cells sorted from blood. Stated subset: CD45RA-negative fraction. This receptor was obtained from a woman in her twenties or thirties in good health. CDR3 sequence reads: CASSYRGSNEKLFF. In DNA, the CDR3 is TGTGCCAGCAGCTACAGGGGATCTAATGAAAAACTGTTTTTT.